The following is a T cell receptor beta chain sequence with its context. This entry comes from a study of blood T cells in healthy people across ages. The CDR3 has 15 residues. Germline CDR1 SQVTM, CDR2 ANQGSEA. With 6 bases removed from V and 2 bases from J, the gap between germline ends came to 14 bases. PCR was performed a second time for about 6 to 12 cycles using a sample-barcoded 5' primer and a J-beta primer mix. Each of the samples gave a minimum of 2.5 million paired-end reads that contained CDR3. MiXCR, applied by TCRdb to the 5' RACE reads, yields one record per CDR3 protein. The repertoire holds just under 550,000 distinct CDR3 sequences, with less than 25% as singletons. These same data were also listed under a study on T cells of mothers and their children.

Sequencing used blood. This clonotype was obtained from a boy aged 5-17 years in good health. The chain is built from TRBV29-1 and TRBJ2-6; TRBD1 is a possible D gene (6 bases). Here the CDR3 reads CSVGVGGAGANVLTF. The CDR3 DNA reads TGCAGCGTCGGAGTTGGGGGCGCTGGGGCCAACGTCCTGACTTTC.